This T cell receptor (beta chain) was sequenced during a study of cytomegalovirus exposure and HLA in healthy donors (TCRdb year 2017). About the investigation overall: An earlier analysis of 587 of the donors reported about 280 Gb of sequence data and 100 million to 120 million unique TCR beta sequences obtained from about 180 million T cells. All discovery cohort repertoires had been generated using a single sequencing platform. The genetic ancestry cluster associated with self-reported Caucasian donors included approximately 85% of the 398 genotyped donors. A handful of DR-DQ haplotypes were handled as single units for association and clustering because linkage in the cohort was strong. Among roughly 400 genotyped donors of the cohort, an average of around 240,000 unique TCR beta nucleotide sequences were sequenced per donor, roughly a sixth of them non-productive. The later analysis used no new phenotypic data to find candidate immune exposures, relying instead on TCR beta sequences and their occurrence across donors. The aim of the study was to test whether cataloging public T cell receptors could identify signatures of past pathogen exposure. Donor age, sex, ethnicity and CMV serostatus were compiled alongside the repertoire data. To decide whether each TCR beta V gene segment behaved as functional or pseudogenic, an earlier analysis of some 540 of the donors relied on high-throughput TCR beta sequencing. In addition to the first cohort of 666 subjects, a separate validation cohort of about 120 different subjects was used. An early release covering about 600 HLA-typed donors comprised approximately 290 gigabases of sequencing data and tens of millions of unique TCR sequences. Class I and class II HLA loci were covered by the typing at four-digit resolution. The T cell repertoires of about 700 subjects were profiled by immunosequencing and related to cytomegalovirus serostatus. In a later analysis, previously published TCR beta repertoires from 500 to 750 donors were re-analyzed and high-resolution HLA genotyping was added so that TCR occurrence patterns could be studied. Typing coverage differed by locus: A, B, C, DRB1 and DQB1 were typed in roughly 620-640 donors, DQA1 in roughly 510, DPA1 in 600 to 610, and DPB1 in 450 to 480. To predict cytomegalovirus infection status, the study brought together high-throughput TCR immunosequencing, statistical association of individual TCRs with disease status, and machine learning. Genome-wide SNP genotypes for about 60% of the 666 donors were used in a later genetic analysis, which treated that subset as a discovery cohort. The investigation overall reported the following: A further reported finding was that TCR beta sequences accurately predicted the HLA-A and HLA-B alleles for most subjects in the first cohort. Linkage disequilibrium might explain the correlated functional status among segregating V segments, but an unknown experimental factor could not be excluded. The only immune exposure information available for the cohort was CMV serostatus. The classifier was reported to diagnose cytomegalovirus status with high specificity and sensitivity in both the original and validation cohorts. The cohort was sequenced for TCR beta chains only, and without alpha or paired-chain data the features that could be detected were limited. A later analysis found that TCR association rates varied across HLA loci, with DRB1 alleles showing the most associated TCRs and HLA-C alleles the fewest. In a later genetic analysis, fewer N-insertions in productive TCRs were reported among donors in an Asian-associated ancestry cluster than the roughly 640-donor mean. The authors suggested that the approach could potentially be generalized to other disease states and immunological phenotypes. Assigning TCR associations to individual alleles was difficult when HLA alleles, especially DR and DQ, strongly co-occurred. A few of the identified cytomegalovirus-associated TCR beta chains were confirmed in vitro to be specific for cytomegalovirus antigens. A later analysis reported that several top co-occurrence clusters appeared linked to parvovirus B19, influenza, CMV and Epstein-Barr virus. In a later analysis, HLA-associated TCR beta chains were found to be more clonally expanded and to have lower generation probabilities than equally common non-associated chains. A later genetic analysis associated a missense DCLRE1C variant with V-gene and J-gene trimming of TCR beta chains, and an independent cohort replicated the association. Because HLA typing was unavailable for some donors at each locus, only the typed subset was used in association tests. The study listed 164 TCR beta chains as associated with cytomegalovirus. An earlier analysis of approximately 590 of the donors showed that most TCR beta V segments appeared in productive rearrangements either about 87% or about 30% of the time, which broadly matched IMGT annotations. Because counts were too low, roughly 18 rarely observed V segments, including chromosome 9 orphons, were left out of the earlier analysis of 500 to 650 of the donors. The sequencing pipeline was judged likely to have produced a cluster of highly shared sequence variants as a technical artifact. A later analysis found that most CMV-associated TCR beta chains appeared HLA-restricted, with HLA associations seemingly driven largely by CMV exposure. Across donors, most TCR sequences were observed very rarely, whereas some public TCRs were present in many individuals. The presence/absence analyses assumed that sequencing depth was roughly uniform across donors, and that assumption may not be true. Specific HLA alleles were associated with 16,951 TCR beta sequences at a false discovery rate of 0.05 in a later analysis.

The cohort was made up of under 800 healthy bone marrow donors. Cohort members were all nominally healthy when sampled, although unrecorded immune exposures were likely present. The donor tested CMV seronegative and was one of the 352 seronegative cohort members. Each donor provided a peripheral blood sample, and peripheral blood mononuclear cells were used for TCR beta sequencing. Genomic DNA extraction from the blood cell samples was performed with the Qiagen DNeasy Blood Extraction Kit. The protocol used for the library was the immunoSEQ multiplex PCR assay. For the multiplex PCR, a mixture combining 60 forward primers for TCR Vbeta segments and 13 reverse primers for TCR Jbeta segments was used. Amplification of the CDR3 region of rearranged TCR beta genes was performed with a multiplex PCR assay on genomic DNA. Amplified TCR beta libraries were sequenced as 87-base-pair reads on the Illumina HiSeq System. Turning to the authors' computational methods: A later analysis counted approximately 74 million unique TCR beta chains across the 650 to 700 repertoires, and roughly 11 million of these chains were shared by at least two donors. A nearest-neighbor algorithm error-corrected the raw reads and collapsed the reads into unique sequences, merging closely related sequences to remove PCR and sequencing errors. CDR3 sequences were aligned to IMGT reference sequences to assign V, D and J gene segments. For a sequence to be retained, a match of at least six nucleotides to both a V gene segment and a J gene segment was required. A rearrangement was called productive if the CDR3 had no stop codons and remained in frame with V and J, and every other rearrangement was called non-productive. CDR3 was defined according to IMGT convention as the region running from the second conserved V-encoded cysteine to the conserved J-encoded phenylalanine. Sequences without an unambiguous match to a single V gene segment were excluded from the earlier analysis of about 630 of the donors. In an earlier analysis of several hundred of the donors, V segments were called functional above 56.7% productive rearrangements and were called segregating when the between-donor standard deviation exceeded 5%. A statistical classification framework was built to diagnose cytomegalovirus status from the catalog of TCR beta chain sequences. In a later analysis, TCR nucleotide sequences were compared against IMGT/GENE-DB human TR gene sequences so that V and J genes could be assigned. A later analysis assigned CDR3 sequences and most-parsimonious VDJ recombination scenarios with the TCRdist pipeline. In a later analysis, each TCR beta chain was defined by its CDR3 amino acid sequence together with its V-gene family, and reads without a unique V-gene family were excluded. In a later analysis, 450 to 600 highly shared, low-generation-probability nucleotide sequences were removed to address suspected cross-contamination and a sequencing artifact. A later analysis calculated a clonal expansion index for each public chain from normalized within-repertoire ranks of inferred template counts. A later analysis computed generation probabilities with a VDJ recombination model fitted to out-of-frame rearrangements, and checked the results against IGoR. In a later analysis, TCR-TCR, TCR-HLA and TCR-CMV co-occurrence was scored with hypergeometric tests, and a repertoire-size bias correction was applied to TCR pairs. False discovery rates were estimated in a later analysis by permuting HLA or CMV assignments 20 times. In a later analysis, co-occurring TCRs were grouped with DBSCAN, and TCRdist sequence similarity was added when clustering was performed within HLA-allele-positive subsets. Repertoires with fewer than 30,000 or more than 120,000 public chains, plus five repertoires with anomalous nucleotide sharing, were excluded from co-occurrence clustering. Drawn from immuneACCESS, this table holds only the in-frame rearrangements with V and J called that TCRdb kept. Clones are partly lost; checked studies trace under half to an unresolved V gene and leave the rest unexplained. The V and J calls and clone size come from that table; D and trimming were worked out from the DNA. This sample gives under 150,000 clones in total; roughly 80% of them show up just once. 1% to 1.5% of the sample rests with the top ten.

A note on this clone: Its antigen is still unknown. Base qualities are not at hand, and no much larger clone is one base apart.

The receptor's source is a man aged 45-60 years in good health and CMV-seronegative. The sample taken for sequencing was PBMCs.

The DNA sequence is TGTGCCATCAGTCGGGACAGTAACACAGATACGCAGTATTTT. Its coded protein is CAISRDSNTDTQYF. Rearrangement joined TRBV10-3 to TRBJ2-3; 7 bases in the junction line up with TRBD1. Trimming takes 5 bases off V and 2 bases off J; junction bases not matched to a gene: 4. Looking up the germline V gene yields CDR1 ENHRY and CDR2 SYGVKD. The CDR3 contains 14 residues, cysteine and phenylalanine counted. CDR3 DNA is the only sequence kept; it has 42 bases, read in frame from the first base.